The T cell receptor (beta chain) described here comes from a study of blood T cell repertoires in COVID-19. The CDR3 totals 15 residues. The V gene end was trimmed by 5 bases and the J gene end by 5 bases; junction bases not matched to a gene: 5. Germline CDR1 is PRHDT and CDR2 is FYEKMQ (reference sequence). This clone was counted once. Original analysis: Amplification with reference gene primers provided the estimates of nucleated cell counts. The repertoire was sequenced with immunoSEQ multiplex PCR; TCRdb's copy has only in-frame clones and lacks some. The V and J calls and clone size were taken over from that table, and D and trimming were inferred from the DNA. The sample lists roughly 100,000 clones; 80% to 95% were seen once. Followed over time, Seattle patients had been enrolled while infection was active.

The sequence was obtained from a woman aged 45-65 years with COVID-19, enrolled during active disease. This chain uses TRBV13 with TRBJ2-2; 10 nucleotides align to TRBD1. Sequenced input: peripheral blood. CDR3 region: CASSRDRGLTGELFF. Written as DNA, the CDR3 is TGTGCCAGCAGCCGGGACAGGGGATTGACCGGGGAGCTGTTTTTT.